A single sample is the source of the 25 T cell receptor beta chains below, sequenced in a study of blood T cell repertoires in COVID-19. The repertoire was sequenced with immunoSEQ multiplex PCR; TCRdb's copy has only in-frame clones and lacks some. The sample carries roughly 300,000 clones, about nine tenths recorded once. Sequencing was done on a sample of PBMCs or T cells enriched from blood (not recorded which). Every receptor here comes from a woman aged 18-29 years who had recovered from COVID-19.

The rearrangement uses TRBV7-2 and TRBJ2-7; 7 bases match TRBD2. The CDR3 runs to 14 residues. From germline, CDR1 is SGHTA and CDR2 FQGNSA. J lost 3 bases, V lost 3 bases, and 5 bases had no gene match. The CDR3 loop is CASSLASGGYEQYF. The CDR3 DNA is TGTGCCAGCAGCTTGGCTAGCGGCGGCTACGAGCAGTACTTC.

The chain combines TRBV2 with TRBJ1-5; 9 bases map to TRBD1. The CDR3 contains 16 residues. From germline, CDR1 is SNHLY and CDR2 FYNNEI. V lost 3 bases to trimming and J lost 2 bases; unmatched junction nucleotides: 5. The CDR3 here is CASSDYRDRGNQPQHF. CDR3 nucleotide sequence: TGTGCCAGCAGTGACTACCGGGACAGGGGCAATCAGCCCCAGCATTTT.

This chain connects TRBV30 to TRBJ2-5; TRBD1 matches 8 bases. After removal of 3 bases from V and 5 bases from J, the junction contained 5 bases not matched to a gene. The CDR3 has 13 residues. Germline CDR1 and CDR2: GTSNPN and SVGIG (reference sequence). CDR3 in DNA: TGTGCCTGGAGCGCCAACAGGGGGGAGACCCAGTACTTC. Translated, it gives CAWSANRGETQYF.

The chain carries TRBV9 and TRBJ2-1; D might be TRBD2 (6 bases). The germline gives CDR1 SGDLS, CDR2 YYNGEE. Trimming shortened V by 3 bases and J by 2 bases, and 15 bases separated the two germline ends. The CDR3 runs 16 residues. The CDR3 nucleotides read TGTGCCAGCAGCGCCCTCGGGAGCGGGCCCTACAATGAGCAGTTCTTC. Encoded protein: CASSALGSGPYNEQFF.

The V call is TRBV9, the J call TRBJ2-2; D is unresolved. V dropped 3 bases and J dropped 6 bases, with 3 bases sitting between them. Germline CDR1 SGDLS, CDR2 YYNGEE. The CDR3 contains 11 residues. The CDR3 sequence: CASSDSGELFF. The DNA of the CDR3 is TGTGCCAGCAGCGACTCCGGGGAGCTGTTTTTT.

This chain connects TRBV27 to TRBJ2-1; TRBD1 agrees at 7 bases. The CDR3 covers 15 residues. The J segment lost 8 bases and the V segment lost 0 bases, leaving 7 bases of the junction unmatched. In germline, CDR1 is MNHEY, CDR2 SMNVEV (reference sequence). Written as DNA, the CDR3 is TGTGCCAGCAGTTTATCCATCGGGGACAGCCATGAGCAGTTCTTC. Residues: CASSLSIGDSHEQFF.

The chain is built from TRBV10-3 and TRBJ1-1, with 9 positions matching TRBD1. Germline-derived CDR1 and CDR2 are ENHRY and SYGVKD. The CDR3 sequence is 16 residues long. Losses at the gene ends were 5 bases for V and 1 base for J; bases not matched to a gene: 8. This CDR3 reads CAISTGTGQGNTEAFF. CDR3 bases: TGTGCCATCAGTACTGGGACAGGGCAAGGGAACACTGAAGCTTTCTTT.

The DNA of the CDR3 is TGTGCCAGCCAACGGACAGGCGACACCGGGGAGCTGTTTTTT. This encodes CASQRTGDTGELFF. This chain joins TRBV18 and TRBJ2-2; TRBD1 aligns across 7 bases. The V gene's germline CDR1 is KGHSH and CDR2 LQKENI. CDR3 size: 14 residues. J was trimmed by 3 bases and V by 8 bases; bases with no gene match: 6. Combining the CDR3 with reference TRBV18 and TRBJ2-2 gives the whole variable domain NAGVMQNPRHLVRRRGQEARLRCSPMKGHSHVYWYRQLPEEGLKFMVYLQKENIIDESGMPKERFSAEFPKEGPSILRIQQVVRGDSAAYFCASQRTGDTGELFFGEGSRLTVL.

The rearrangement joins TRBV7-2 to TRBJ1-4, with 9 bases fitting TRBD1. The CDR3 contains 15 residues. Trimming removed 4 bases from V and 12 bases from J; junction bases left unmatched: 12. From germline, CDR1 is SGHTA and CDR2 FQGNSA. The CDR3 region has the DNA TGTGCCAGCAGCTCCTCCCAAGGGGGACAGGGACAACTGTTTTTT. Amino acids: CASSSSQGGQGQLFF.

This clone was detected only once. The rearrangement uses TRBV9 and TRBJ1-1, with 10 bases matching TRBD1. The length of the CDR3 is 15 residues. Germline CDR1 and CDR2: SGDLS and YYNGEE. The V segment lost 4 bases and the J segment 1 base; nucleotides outside the gene matches: 4. The CDR3 DNA follows: TGTGCCAGCAGCACGCGACAGGGGGCGAACACTGAAGCTTTCTTT. Residues: CASSTRQGANTEAFF. Supplemented by reference TRBV9 and TRBJ1-1, the full variable domain reads DSGVTQTPKHLITATGQRVTLRCSPRSGDLSVYWYQQSLDQGLQFLIQYYNGEERAKGNILERFSAQQFPDLHSELNLSSLELGDSALYFCASSTRQGANTEAFFGQGTRLTVV.

The chain is built from TRBV19 and TRBJ2-1; the D gene is possibly TRBD2 (7 bases). Trimming took off 0 bases at V and 2 bases at J, with 14 bases between the two ends. This CDR3 comprises 17 residues. CDR1 and CDR2 (germline): LNHDA, SQIVND (reference sequence). The CDR3, as DNA: TGTGCCAGTAGTATAGATCTGGGAGGGGGTGCCTACAATGAGCAGTTCTTC. Residues: CASSIDLGGGAYNEQFF.

The rearrangement joins TRBV28 to TRBJ2-3; 7 bases fit TRBD2. V was pared by 5 bases and J by 0 bases, with 5 bases of the junction left unmatched. There are 15 residues in the CDR3. Germline lookup yields CDR1 MDHEN and CDR2 SYDVKM. Written as DNA, the CDR3 is TGTGCCAGCAGTGGGACTATTACTAGCACAGATACGCAGTATTTT. Its protein product is CASSGTITSTDTQYF.

This clone came up once. The chain recombines TRBV7-3 with TRBJ2-3; D gene ambiguous. The CDR3 runs 16 residues. Germline lookup yields CDR1 SGHTA and CDR2 FQGTGA. V was pared by 1 base and J by 3 bases, with 14 bases between. The CDR3 nucleotides read TGTGCCAGCAGCTTAATGTCGGCTAGAAATACAGATACGCAGTATTTT. Translated: CASSLMSARNTDTQYF.

V gene TRBV7-9 combines with J gene TRBJ2-1, with a weak D call TRBD1 (7 bases). Trimming shortened V by 4 bases and J by 8 bases, and 24 bases separated the two germline ends. The germline CDR1 and CDR2 sequences are SEHNR and FQNEAQ (reference sequence). CDR3 size: 17 residues. The CDR3 here is CASSSGRRGRTSDEQFF. The CDR3 DNA is TGTGCCAGCAGCTCCGGCCGGAGGGGGCGCACGTCGGATGAGCAGTTCTTC.

This clone is a singleton in its sample. The V and J genes are TRBV5-4 and TRBJ2-1; D is unresolved. CDR1 and CDR2 from the germline V gene are SGHNT and YYREEE (reference sequence). V was clipped by 2 bases and J by 0 bases, with 6 bases between them. The CDR3 spans 14 residues. CDR3 loop: CASSLQSSYNEQFF. The CDR3 DNA sequence: TGTGCCAGCAGCTTACAGAGCTCCTACAATGAGCAGTTCTTC.

This chain joins TRBV30 and TRBJ1-1; 8 bases are a match to TRBD1. V was pared by 1 base and J by 1 base, with 5 bases of the junction left unmatched. Germline assignment: CDR1 GTSNPN and CDR2 SVGIG (reference sequence). This CDR3 comprises 15 residues. CDR3 loop: CAWSARGQGNTEAFF. The CDR3 DNA reads TGTGCCTGGAGTGCCAGGGGGCAAGGGAACACTGAAGCTTTCTTT.

The chain joins TRBV19 to TRBJ2-2, with D perhaps matching TRBD2 (5 bases). This CDR3 has 13 residues. Trimming left V 7 bases short and J 0 bases short, with 6 bases between. Germline CDR1 is LNHDA and CDR2 is SQIVND (reference sequence). CDR3 bases: TGTGCCAGTACGGGGTCGAACACCGGGGAGCTGTTTTTT. Translation: CASTGSNTGELFF.

The chain uses TRBV5-1 and TRBJ2-1, with D unresolved. The germline V gene has CDR1 SGHRS and CDR2 YFSETQ. Trimming left V 5 bases short and J 8 bases short, with 11 bases between. This CDR3 has 12 residues. For the CDR3, the DNA is TGCGCCAGCAGTCTCACTCTGGATGAGCAGTTCTTC. Its protein product is CASSLTLDEQFF.

The V gene is TRBV6-5, the J gene TRBJ1-2; D is perhaps TRBD1 (6 bases). CDR1 is MNHEY and CDR2 is SVGAGI in the germline V gene. Trimming took 7 bases from V and 5 from J, leaving 20 bases between them. This CDR3 spans 15 amino acids. The CDR3 DNA reads as TGTGCCAGCACCAACCCCCGTTACAGGGTATATGGCTACACCTTC. Translation gives CASTNPRYRVYGYTF.

The gene calls are TRBV3-1 (or the pseudogene TRBV3-2) and TRBJ1-1; D is unclear. The CDR3 totals 14 residues. The V end lost 3 bases, the J end lost 1 base, and 9 bases lay between the germline ends. Germline CDR1 is LGHDT and CDR2 is YNNKEL (reference sequence). This chain's CDR3 is CASSQFAENTEAFF. The CDR3 DNA is TGTGCCAGCAGCCAGTTTGCGGAGAACACTGAAGCTTTCTTT.

The V and J genes are TRBV15 and TRBJ1-6, with D perhaps TRBD1 (5 bases). Germline V gene lookup returns CDR1 LNHNV and CDR2 YYDKDF (reference sequence). V lost 2 bases and J 11 bases, leaving 16 bases between the germline ends. The CDR3 is 15 amino acids. This CDR3 is CATSRSLVDTTPLHF. The CDR3 nucleotides read TGTGCCACCAGCAGATCACTTGTGGACACAACACCCCTCCACTTT.

The chain joins TRBV7-9 to TRBJ2-6; D is unresolved. Germline CDR1 is SEHNR and CDR2 is FQNEAQ (reference sequence). V was pared by 5 bases and J by 0 bases, with 5 bases between. The CDR3 loop spans 14 amino acids. CDR3 in amino acids: CASSDNSGANVLTF. The CDR3 DNA reads TGTGCCAGCAGCGACAACTCTGGGGCCAACGTCCTGACTTTC. Combining the CDR3 with reference TRBV7-9 and TRBJ2-6 gives the whole variable domain DTGVSQNPRHKITKRGQNVTFRCDPISEHNRLYWYRQTLGQGPEFLTYFQNEAQLEKSRLLSDRFSAERPKGSFSTLEIQRTEQGDSAMYLCASSDNSGANVLTFGAGSRLTVL.

The J gene is TRBJ2-5, the V gene TRBV9, with 8 bases that match TRBD2. Germline V gene data show CDR1 as SGDLS and CDR2 as YYNGEE. Trimming cost V 0 bases and J 4 bases; bases outside gene matches: 5. CDR3 size: 15 residues. CDR3 in amino acids: CASSVGGREGETQYF. The CDR3 nucleotides read TGTGCCAGCAGCGTAGGAGGACGGGAGGGAGAGACCCAGTACTTC.

The chain links TRBV4-1 to TRBJ1-1; weak D call: TRBD1 (6 bases). Germline V lookup: CDR1 MGHRA, CDR2 YSYEKL. V lost 4 bases to trimming and J lost 1 base, with 10 bases between them. The CDR3 covers 14 residues. Here the CDR3 reads CASSPIQGNTEAFF. CDR3 coding DNA: TGCGCCAGCAGCCCCATACAGGGGAACACTGAAGCTTTCTTT.

The sample holds one count of this clone. The chain has TRBV19 and TRBJ1-1, with TRBD1 matching over 9 bases. With 5 bases clipped from V and 5 bases from J, the junction kept 18 bases outside the gene matches. This CDR3 has 18 residues. Germline V gene data show CDR1 as LNHDA and CDR2 as SQIVND (reference sequence). The CDR3 region has the DNA TGTGCCAGTAGTGACATACCGGGACAGGGCCCCGGGGAGACTGAAGCTTTCTTT. Protein: CASSDIPGQGPGETEAFF.